This TCR beta chain was profiled in a study of cytomegalovirus exposure and HLA in healthy donors. Study observations and caveats: Sequencing likely produced, as an artifact, a cluster of highly shared sequence variants. Researchers reported in a later analysis that common viral pathogens appeared linked to several top clusters. Per published reports, the classifier diagnosed cytomegalovirus status with high specificity and sensitivity.

On this clone: The target antigen is unknown.

The primer mix had 60 Vbeta and 13 Jbeta primers. TCRdb keeps only in-frame clones here, not all; method: immunoSEQ multiplex PCR. The table shows about 140,000 clones, with roughly 65% occurring only once. The CDR3 has 15 residues. Trimming at V came to 4 bases and at J to 4 bases, leaving 9 bases not matched to a gene. Germline assignment: CDR1 SGHRS and CDR2 YFSETQ. This clonotype was sampled from a woman in her twenties or thirties in good health and CMV-seronegative. The V and J genes are TRBV5-1 and TRBJ2-7; 9 nucleotides align to TRBD2. The specimen sequenced was PBMCs. The CDR3 DNA follows: TGCGCCAGCAGCCCGTGGGTGAGCGGGGGGTACGAGCAGTACTTC. Amino acids: CASSPWVSGGYEQYF.